The T cell receptor (beta chain) described here comes from a study of blood T cell repertoires in COVID-19. Study overall: Samples taken during acute and convalescent COVID-19 were collected in the United States, Italy and Spain. In each case, the material was cDNA or gDNA derived from T cells, B-cell-depleted T cells, or PBMCs.

CDR1 and CDR2 from the germline V gene are MNHEY and SVGAGI. Trimming at V came to 6 bases and at J to 4 bases, leaving 1 base not matched to a gene. The CDR3 contains 12 residues. Authors' analysis steps: Researchers report that nucleated cell counts were estimated from reference gene primer amplification. Method: immunoSEQ multiplex PCR; TCRdb's copy keeps in-frame clones and lacks some. V and J calls and clone size are copied from that table; D and trimming were computed from the DNA. The sample shows 50,000 to 75,000 clones, roughly 89% of them seen only once. This TCR came from a human donor in a cohort sampled during active COVID-19. The sample comprised peripheral blood. The rearrangement joins TRBV6-5 to TRBJ2-3; 7 positions agree with TRBD1. The CDR3 region has the DNA TGTGCCAGCAGGACAGGGTCAGATACGCAGTATTTT. Amino acids: CASRTGSDTQYF.